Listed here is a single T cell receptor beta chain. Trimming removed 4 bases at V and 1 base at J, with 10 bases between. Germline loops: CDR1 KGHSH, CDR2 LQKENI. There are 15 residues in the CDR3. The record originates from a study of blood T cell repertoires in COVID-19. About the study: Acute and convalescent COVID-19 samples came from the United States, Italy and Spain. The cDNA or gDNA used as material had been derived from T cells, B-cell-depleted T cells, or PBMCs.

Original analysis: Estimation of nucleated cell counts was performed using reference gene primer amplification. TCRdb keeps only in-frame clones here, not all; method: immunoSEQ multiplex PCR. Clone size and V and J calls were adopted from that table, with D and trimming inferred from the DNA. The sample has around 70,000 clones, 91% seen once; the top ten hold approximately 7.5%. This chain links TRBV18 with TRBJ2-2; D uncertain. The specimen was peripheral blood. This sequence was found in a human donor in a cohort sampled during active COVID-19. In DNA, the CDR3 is TGTGCCAGCTCACGATCACACCAGAACACCGGGGAGCTGTTTTTT. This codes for CASSRSHQNTGELFF.